The TCR beta chain described here comes from a study of early T cells in non-severe SARS-CoV-2 infection (dated by TCRdb to about 2021). Study-level background: Because TCR sequencing was done on bulk RNA from unsorted whole blood, the alpha and beta chains could not be paired.

Concerning this clonotype itself: The target of this receptor is not known. Within one base of it there is no much larger clone, and no base qualities were kept.

At the junction V is shortened by 5 bases and J by 5 bases; bases outside the gene matches: 4. CDR1 and CDR2 are drawn from the germline V gene (reference sequence): SEHNR, FQNEAQ. There are 14 amino acids in the CDR3, from cysteine to phenylalanine inclusive. This entry keeps only the CDR3 DNA: 42 bases, framed from base 1. Paper-wide results and their limitations: Matching against VDJdb was skewed toward anti-spike CD8 responses, likely underestimated virus-specific expansions, and missed private and CD4 specificities.

Set within a cohort of healthcare workers in London, UK, this nested case-control study involved weekly PCR testing of nasopharyngeal swabs along with blood sampling. Healthcare workers were recruited during the week of the UK lockdown, between 23 and 31 March 2020, and followed weekly for up to about 15 weeks. Library generation was performed with 5' RACE. The sample was run on a NextSeq 500. In the TCR library protocol, unique molecular identifiers were attached to individual cDNA molecules to correct for PCR bias and sequencing error. Sequencing covered both TCR alpha and beta chains, and within each sample the abundances of alpha and beta sequences were tightly co-correlated. The authors' pipeline ran thus. V gene, J gene and CDR3 annotation of TCR sequences was performed with Decombinator V4. Expanded TCRs were defined as changing significantly between any two time points under a Poisson model with p below 0.0001. TCR abundances were normalised to the total number of TCRs sequenced in each sample and reported as counts per million. MAIT TCRs were defined by TRAV1-2 paired with TRAJ12, TRAJ20 or TRAJ33, and iNKT TCRs by TRAV10 paired with TRAJ18. VDJdb, accessed 1 November 2021, was searched for CMV, EBV and SARS-CoV-2 annotated TCRs, excluding TCRs annotated for multiple antigens. Clones were called with MiXCR by TCRdb after fastp trimmed the public reads at Q25, and only in-frame beta chains were retained. Every distinct CDR3 protein forms one entry, paired with its most common genes and DNA. The V and J calls were not made by the authors but by TCRdb's processing. The sample records tens of thousands of distinct CDR3 sequences, about 16% of which are singletons. The ten largest clones capture less than 7% of the sample.

Material: whole blood. Recombination linked TRBV7-9 to TRBJ2-7, with 12 central nucleotides matching TRBD1. This TCR derives from an adult who was a healthcare worker with PCR-confirmed SARS-CoV-2 infection or an uninfected control (not recorded which). The nucleotide sequence reads as follows: TGTGCCAGCAGCCCGGGACAGGGGGCGAACGAGCAGTACTTC. Its protein product is CASSPGQGANEQYF.